This T cell receptor beta chain was observed in a study of Tregs in tolerant kidney transplant recipients (dated by TCRdb to the late 2010s). About the study as a whole: The study used TCRbeta sequencing to identify donor-specific regulatory T cells before combined kidney and bone marrow transplantation, then tracked those cells after transplant. TCRbeta repertoire sequencing was used in 3 healthy controls to compare several methods for expanding Tregs specific for an allogeneic donor.

Genomic DNA was extracted from sorted cells with the QIAGEN DNeasy Blood and Tissue Kit for TCRbeta CDR3 sequencing. Through immunoSEQ, high-throughput TCRbeta CDR3 sequencing was done commercially, including PCR amplification with internal controls and bias correction. From the authors' description of their analysis: A unique productive TCRbeta sequence was defined by the CDR3 nucleotide sequence when primers matched, and otherwise by the CDR3 amino acid sequence together with the Vbeta and Jbeta genes. To correct for sorting error, sequences found in more than one sorted population at a frequency ratio of 2:1 or less were discarded, and the remaining shared sequences were assigned to the population with the higher frequency. Donor-reactive sequences were defined as at least 5-fold expanded in CFSE-low cells versus unstimulated cells, with frequency of at least 0.01% in CFSE-low cells. Repertoire divergence was quantified by Jensen-Shannon divergence calculated from the top 100 TCRbeta sequences ranked by frequency. When a sample had multiple sequencing runs, each run was corrected for sorting error separately and the runs were then pooled. Sourced from immuneACCESS, this table was stored by TCRdb with only in-frame sequences that have V and J called. A share of the clones is absent; for the studies checked, an unresolved V gene accounts for under half, and the remainder has no known explanation. The D gene and trimming were derived from the DNA, and the V and J assignments and clone size from that table. Here the sample has about 240,000 clones; roughly 84% occur a single time. 0.64% of the sample lies in the top ten.

Thawed PBMCs were FACS-sorted into unstimulated Tregs (CD4+CD25+CD127-), CD4+ non-Tregs (CD4+CD25-), CD4 cells and CD8 cells. Blood from healthy controls was obtained either from healthy volunteers or as purchased buffy coats. Healthy control blood was separated into PBMCs by Ficoll density gradient and cryopreserved, and patient PBMCs were collected both before and after transplant. Overall study results and their limits: The study was limited by small patient numbers, and the findings need validation in larger populations and under other immunosuppression protocols. Expanding Tregs with activated donor B cells appeared to identify the most biologically relevant and donor-specific TCRbeta repertoire. Biological reproducibility was not directly assessed, although technical replication error appeared to be minimal.

Turning to this clone: This clone's antigen is unknown. Within one base of it there is no much larger clone, and no base qualities were kept.

The CDR3 holds 15 amino acids from the cysteine to the phenylalanine. Only CDR3 DNA is held: 45 bases, read in frame from base 1. V loses 5 bases, J loses 0 bases, and the germline ends lie 10 bases apart. The germline V gene specifies MNHNS as CDR1 and SASEGT as CDR2. Recombination connected TRBV6-1 to TRBJ1-4, with an unclear D gene assignment. Source material: CD4+ T cells from blood. The sequence was collected from a human donor in good health. The CDR3: CASSLPHATNEKLFF. The DNA sequence is given as TGTGCCAGCAGTTTACCGCATGCAACTAATGAAAAACTGTTTTTT.